This TCR beta chain was recorded in a study of T cell responses to AZD1222 COVID-19 vaccine. Trimming took off 0 bases at V and 0 bases at J, with 11 bases between the two ends. This CDR3 region has 16 residues. From germline, CDR1 is MNHEY and CDR2 SVGAGI. Generated by immunoSEQ multiplex PCR, the TCRdb table keeps only in-frame clones and is missing some. The table records about 150,000 clones, roughly 94% of them present only once. The specimen comprised peripheral blood, sampled on day 0 of AZD1222 vaccination. The TCR originated in an adult in good health. V is TRBV6-5 and J is TRBJ1-1; tentatively, D is TRBD1 (5 bases). CDR3 protein: CASSYSLGVLNTEAFF. In DNA, the CDR3 is TGTGCCAGCAGTTACTCTTTGGGGGTGCTGAACACTGAAGCTTTCTTT.